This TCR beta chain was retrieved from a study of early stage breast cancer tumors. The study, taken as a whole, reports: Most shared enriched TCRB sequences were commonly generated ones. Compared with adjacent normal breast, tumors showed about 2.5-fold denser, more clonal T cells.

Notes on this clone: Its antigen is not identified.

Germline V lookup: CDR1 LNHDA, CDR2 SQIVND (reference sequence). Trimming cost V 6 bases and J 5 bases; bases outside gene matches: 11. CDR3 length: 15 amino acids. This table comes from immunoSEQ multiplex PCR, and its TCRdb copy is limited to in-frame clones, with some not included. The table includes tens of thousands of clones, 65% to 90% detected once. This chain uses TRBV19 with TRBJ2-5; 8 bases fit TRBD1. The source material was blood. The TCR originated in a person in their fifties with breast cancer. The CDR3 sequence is CASSPQGARRETQYF. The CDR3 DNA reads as TGTGCCAGTAGCCCGCAGGGGGCGCGCAGGGAGACCCAGTACTTC. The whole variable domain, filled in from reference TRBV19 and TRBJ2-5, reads DGGITQSPKYLFRKEGQNVTLSCEQNLNHDAMYWYRQDPGQGLRLIYYSQIVNDFQKGDIAEGYSVSREKKESFPLTVTSAQKNPTAFYLCASSPQGARRETQYFGPGTRLLVL.